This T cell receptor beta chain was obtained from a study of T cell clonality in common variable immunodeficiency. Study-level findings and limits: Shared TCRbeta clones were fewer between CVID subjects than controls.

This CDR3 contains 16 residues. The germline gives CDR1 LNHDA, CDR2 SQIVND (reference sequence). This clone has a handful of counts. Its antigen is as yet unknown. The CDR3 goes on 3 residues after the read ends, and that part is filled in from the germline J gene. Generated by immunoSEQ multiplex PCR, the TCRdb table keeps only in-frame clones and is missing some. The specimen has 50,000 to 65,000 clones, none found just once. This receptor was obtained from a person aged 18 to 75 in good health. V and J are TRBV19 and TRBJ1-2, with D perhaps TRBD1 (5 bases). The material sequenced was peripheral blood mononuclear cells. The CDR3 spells CASSIGVGGTTDTYTF. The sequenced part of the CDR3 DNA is TGTGCCAGTAGTATAGGGGTCGGGGGGACCACAGATACC.